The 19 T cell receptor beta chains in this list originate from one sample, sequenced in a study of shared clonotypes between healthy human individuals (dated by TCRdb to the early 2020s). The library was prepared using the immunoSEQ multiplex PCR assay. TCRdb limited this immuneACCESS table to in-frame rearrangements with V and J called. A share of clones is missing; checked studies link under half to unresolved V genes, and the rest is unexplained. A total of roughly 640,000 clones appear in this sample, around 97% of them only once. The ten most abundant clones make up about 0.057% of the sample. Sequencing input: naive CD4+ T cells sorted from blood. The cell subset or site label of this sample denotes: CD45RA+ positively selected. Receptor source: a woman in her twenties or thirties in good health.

CDR3 in amino acids: CAWKGSGNTIYF. The CDR3 DNA sequence: TGTGCCTGGAAGGGCTCTGGAAACACCATATATTTT. The chain joins TRBV30 to TRBJ1-3; D remains unclear. In germline, CDR1 is GTSNPN, CDR2 SVGIG (reference sequence). Deletions cut 4 bases from V and 0 bases from J, with 4 bases between. The CDR3 sequence is 12 residues long.

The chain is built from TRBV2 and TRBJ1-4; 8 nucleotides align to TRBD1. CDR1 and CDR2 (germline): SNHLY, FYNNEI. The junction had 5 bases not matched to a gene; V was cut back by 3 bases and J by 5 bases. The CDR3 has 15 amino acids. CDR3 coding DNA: TGTGCCAGCAGTGATGGGACAGGTCCCAATGAAAAACTGTTTTTT. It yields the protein CASSDGTGPNEKLFF.

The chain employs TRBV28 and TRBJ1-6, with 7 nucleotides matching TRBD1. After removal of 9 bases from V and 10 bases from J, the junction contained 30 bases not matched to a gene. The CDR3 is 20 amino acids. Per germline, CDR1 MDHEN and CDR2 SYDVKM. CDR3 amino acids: CARAHYRDSLPLWSGSPLHF. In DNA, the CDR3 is TGTGCCAGAGCTCACTATCGGGACAGCTTACCCCTATGGTCGGGGTCACCCCTCCACTTT.

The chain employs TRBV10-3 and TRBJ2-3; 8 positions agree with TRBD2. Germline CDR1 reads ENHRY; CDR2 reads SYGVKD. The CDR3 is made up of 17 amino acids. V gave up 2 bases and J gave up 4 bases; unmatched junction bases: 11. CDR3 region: CAISETEGLVGADTQYF. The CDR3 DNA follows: TGTGCCATCAGTGAGACGGAGGGACTAGTTGGAGCAGATACGCAGTATTTT.

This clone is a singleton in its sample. The CDR3 is CASSLGVMNTEAFF. CDR3 coding DNA: TGTGCCAGCAGCTTAGGGGTCATGAACACTGAAGCTTTCTTT. The V call is TRBV11-1, the J call TRBJ1-1; D not resolved. This CDR3 spans 14 amino acids. Germline assignment: CDR1 SGHAT and CDR2 FQDESV (reference sequence). V was trimmed by 1 base and J by 0 bases, leaving 6 bases between them.

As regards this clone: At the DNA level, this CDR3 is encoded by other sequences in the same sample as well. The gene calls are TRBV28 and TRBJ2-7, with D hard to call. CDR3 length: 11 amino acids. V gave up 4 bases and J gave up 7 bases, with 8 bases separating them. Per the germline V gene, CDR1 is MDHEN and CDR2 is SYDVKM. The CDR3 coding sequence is TGTGCCAGCAGTTCCCCTAGGGAGCAGTACTTC. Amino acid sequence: CASSSPREQYF.

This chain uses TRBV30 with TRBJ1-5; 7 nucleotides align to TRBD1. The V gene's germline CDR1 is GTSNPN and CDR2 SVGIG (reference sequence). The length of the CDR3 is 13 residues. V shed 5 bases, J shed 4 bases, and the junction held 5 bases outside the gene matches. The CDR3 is CAWDRDRNQPQHF. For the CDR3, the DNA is TGTGCCTGGGACCGGGACAGAAATCAGCCCCAGCATTTT.

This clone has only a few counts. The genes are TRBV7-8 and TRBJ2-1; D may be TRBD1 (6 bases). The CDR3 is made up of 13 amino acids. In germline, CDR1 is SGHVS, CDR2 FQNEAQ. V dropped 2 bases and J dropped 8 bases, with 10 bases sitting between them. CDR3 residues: CASSLIQGHEQFF. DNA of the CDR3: TGTGCCAGCAGCTTAATACAGGGCCATGAGCAGTTCTTC.

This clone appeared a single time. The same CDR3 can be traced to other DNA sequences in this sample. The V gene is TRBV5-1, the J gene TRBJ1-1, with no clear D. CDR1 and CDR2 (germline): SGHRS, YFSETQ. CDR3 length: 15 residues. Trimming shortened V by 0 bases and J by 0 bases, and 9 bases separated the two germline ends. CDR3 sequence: CASSLAPGLNTEAFF. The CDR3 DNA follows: TGCGCCAGCAGCTTGGCCCCCGGGCTGAACACTGAAGCTTTCTTT.

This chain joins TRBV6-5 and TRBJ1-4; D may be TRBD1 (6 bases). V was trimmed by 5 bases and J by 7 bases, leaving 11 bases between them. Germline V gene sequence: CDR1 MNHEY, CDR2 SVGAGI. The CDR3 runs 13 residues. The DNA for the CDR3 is TGTGCCAGCAGTCATACAGGGTTTGAAAAACTGTTTTTT. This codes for CASSHTGFEKLFF.

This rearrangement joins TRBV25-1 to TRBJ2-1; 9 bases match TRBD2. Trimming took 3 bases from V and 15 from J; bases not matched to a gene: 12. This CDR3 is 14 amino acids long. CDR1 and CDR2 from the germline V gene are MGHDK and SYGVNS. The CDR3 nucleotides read TGTGCCAGCAGTGACGTAAATAGCGGGAGTATATTGTTCTTC. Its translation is CASSDVNSGSILFF.

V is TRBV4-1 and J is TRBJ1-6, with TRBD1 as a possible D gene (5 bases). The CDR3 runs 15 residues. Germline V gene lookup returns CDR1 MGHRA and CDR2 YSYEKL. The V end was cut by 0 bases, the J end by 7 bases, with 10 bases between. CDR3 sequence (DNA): TGCGCCAGCAGCCAAGATGGACACGGGAATTCACCCCTCCACTTT. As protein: CASSQDGHGNSPLHF.

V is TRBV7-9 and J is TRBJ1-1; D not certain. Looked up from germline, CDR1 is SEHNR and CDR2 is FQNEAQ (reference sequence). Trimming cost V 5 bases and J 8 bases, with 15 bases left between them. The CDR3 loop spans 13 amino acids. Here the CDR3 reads CASSAPGLFEAFF. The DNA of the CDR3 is TGTGCCAGCAGCGCTCCGGGTCTTTTCGAAGCTTTCTTT. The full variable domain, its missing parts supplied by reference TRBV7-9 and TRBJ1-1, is DTGVSQNPRHKITKRGQNVTFRCDPISEHNRLYWYRQTLGQGPEFLTYFQNEAQLEKSRLLSDRFSAERPKGSFSTLEIQRTEQGDSAMYLCASSAPGLFEAFFGQGTRLTVV.

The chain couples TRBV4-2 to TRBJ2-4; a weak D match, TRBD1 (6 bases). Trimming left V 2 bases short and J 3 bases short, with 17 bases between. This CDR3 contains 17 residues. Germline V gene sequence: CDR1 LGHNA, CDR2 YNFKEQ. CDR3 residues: CASSQTQGDWVKNIQYF. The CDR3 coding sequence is TGTGCCAGCAGCCAAACACAGGGTGATTGGGTCAAAAACATTCAGTACTTC.

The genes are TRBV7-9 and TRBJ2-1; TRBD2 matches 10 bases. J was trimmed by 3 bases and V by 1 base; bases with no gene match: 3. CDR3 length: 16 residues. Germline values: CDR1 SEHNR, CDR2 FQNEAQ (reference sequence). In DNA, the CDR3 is TGTGCCAGCAGCTTAGGCCTAGCGGGAGTCTACAATGAGCAGTTCTTC. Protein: CASSLGLAGVYNEQFF.

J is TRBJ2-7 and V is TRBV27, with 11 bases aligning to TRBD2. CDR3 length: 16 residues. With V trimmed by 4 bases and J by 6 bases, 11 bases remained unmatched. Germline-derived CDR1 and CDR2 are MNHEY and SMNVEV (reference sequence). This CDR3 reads CASSWELAGALGEQYF. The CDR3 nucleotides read TGTGCCAGCAGTTGGGAACTAGCGGGAGCCCTGGGCGAGCAGTACTTC.

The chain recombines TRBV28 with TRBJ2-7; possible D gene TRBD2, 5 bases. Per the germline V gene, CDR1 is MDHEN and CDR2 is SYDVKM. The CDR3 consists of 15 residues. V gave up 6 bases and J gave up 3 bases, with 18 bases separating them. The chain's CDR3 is CASSHSLGLSYEQYF. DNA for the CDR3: TGTGCCAGCAGCCACTCGCTTGGACTCAGCTACGAGCAGTACTTC.

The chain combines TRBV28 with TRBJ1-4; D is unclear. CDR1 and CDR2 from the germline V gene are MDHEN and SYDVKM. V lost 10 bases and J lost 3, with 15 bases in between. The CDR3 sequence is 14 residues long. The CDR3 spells CATTSRLPNEKLFF. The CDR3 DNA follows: TGTGCCACGACATCCAGGCTTCCTAATGAAAAACTGTTTTTT.

The CDR3 protein is CASSTTSGRLEQYF. In DNA, the CDR3 is TGTGCCAGTAGTACGACTAGCGGGAGGCTCGAGCAGTACTTC. This chain joins TRBV19 and TRBJ2-7; 13 bases are a match to TRBD2. The CDR3 is made up of 14 amino acids. Germline CDR1 and CDR2: LNHDA and SQIVND (reference sequence). Trimming took 4 bases from V and 6 from J; bases not matched to a gene: 3. Filled out from reference TRBV19 and TRBJ2-7, the complete variable domain reads DGGITQSPKYLFRKEGQNVTLSCEQNLNHDAMYWYRQDPGQGLRLIYYSQIVNDFQKGDIAEGYSVSREKKESFPLTVTSAQKNPTAFYLCASSTTSGRLEQYFGPGTRLTVT.